This TCR beta chain was sequenced during a study of patients and donors after allogeneic stem cell transplantation. TCRdb fed the RT-PCR reads into MiXCR, producing one record per CDR3 protein. Here the sample spans about 960,000 distinct CDR3 sequences, about a sixth being singletons. Trimming shortened V by 3 bases and J by 0 bases, and 14 bases separated the two germline ends. Germline V CDR1 and CDR2: MNHNS, SASEGT. The CDR3 is 16 residues long. This clonotype occurred a few times. The chain carries TRBV6-1 and TRBJ1-1, with D unclear. This clonotype was sampled from a human donor who was either an allogeneic HSCT recipient or a stem cell or donor lymphocyte infusion donor (not recorded which). It is not recorded whose cells these are; they may come from a transplant donor. Input material: blood, either unsorted or a sorted T cell fraction (not recorded which). The CDR3 DNA reads as TGTGCCAGCAGTGAGCCGACGGAGAAGATGAACACTGAAGCTTTCTTT. This gives the protein CASSEPTEKMNTEAFF.